The 27 T cell receptor beta chains below were found in one sample sequenced in a study of shared clonotypes between healthy human individuals. Sequencing was performed with immunoSEQ multiplex PCR; in TCRdb, only in-frame clones are kept and a portion is missing. The data contain about 2.1 million clones, just under 95% of them singletons. Only CD45RO-negative cells positively selected for CCR7 counted as naive CD8 cells, so terminally differentiated effector memory CD45RA+ cells were excluded. Source material: naive CD8+ T cells from PBMCs. These receptor sequences come from a man aged 18 to 29 in good health. Some clones in this sample may be carry-over from other donors' samples.

On this clone: The sample carries other DNA sequences with the same CDR3. The chain is built from TRBV2 and TRBJ2-7; D gene unclear. The V gene lost 2 bases and the J gene lost 7 bases, with 15 bases spanning the gap. Germline values: CDR1 SNHLY, CDR2 FYNNEI. The CDR3 loop spans 14 amino acids. The CDR3: CASSETEGPSEQYF. DNA of the CDR3: TGTGCCAGCAGTGAAACGGAAGGACCCTCGGAGCAGTACTTC. Based on the CDR3 plus reference TRBV2 and TRBJ2-7, the full variable domain is EPEVTQTPSHQVTQMGQEVILRCVPISNHLYFYWYRQILGQKVEFLVSFYNNEISEKSEIFDDQFSVERPDGSNFTLKIRSTKLEDSAMYFCASSETEGPSEQYFGPGTRLTVT.

This chain joins TRBV7-2 and TRBJ2-7, with TRBD2 matching over 11 bases. CDR1 is SGHTA, CDR2 FQGNSA, per germline. The junction had 5 bases not matched to a gene; V was cut back by 4 bases and J by 0 bases. The CDR3 spans 16 residues. The CDR3 DNA reads as TGTGCCAGCAGCTCCCCTAGCGGGAGGTCCTCCTACGAGCAGTACTTC. Its protein is CASSSPSGRSSYEQYF.

Remarks on this clone: Other DNA sequences of this sample code for an identical CDR3. The J gene is TRBJ2-7, the V gene TRBV7-9; TRBD2 matches at 13 bases. This CDR3 has 15 amino acids. Per the germline V gene, CDR1 is SEHNR and CDR2 is FQNEAQ (reference sequence). V lost 5 bases and J lost 6; bases outside the gene matches: 7. The CDR3, as DNA: TGTGCCAGCAGCCCTCGGACTAGCGGGAGCGGCGAGCAGTACTTC. As protein: CASSPRTSGSGEQYF.

About this clone: Different DNA sequences within this sample yield the same CDR3. The CDR3 DNA follows: TGTGCCAGCAGCCTACAGGGACCCACTGAAGCTTTCTTT. Its translation: CASSLQGPTEAFF. This sequence joins TRBV28 and TRBJ1-1, with D perhaps TRBD1 (6 bases). V gave up 6 bases and J gave up 4 bases, with 12 bases separating them. This CDR3 contains 13 residues. Germline V CDR1 and CDR2: MDHEN, SYDVKM.

Of note for this clone: This specimen includes other DNA sequences encoding the same CDR3. The rearrangement joins TRBV7-8 to TRBJ2-1; D is unresolved. Deletions cut 0 bases from V and 0 bases from J, with 6 bases between. This CDR3 contains 15 residues. The germline gives CDR1 SGHVS, CDR2 FQNEAQ. In DNA form, the CDR3 reads TGTGCCAGCAGCTTAGCCCCAAGCTCCTACAATGAGCAGTTCTTC. Translating it yields CASSLAPSSYNEQFF.

The V call is TRBV6-6, the J call TRBJ2-7; D is uncertain. V lost 4 bases to trimming and J lost 1 base, with 11 bases between them. The CDR3 consists of 14 residues. CDR1 and CDR2 (germline): MNHNY, SVGAGI (reference sequence). The CDR3 spells CASSFVEHSYEQYF. In DNA form, the CDR3 reads TGTGCCAGCAGTTTCGTGGAACATTCCTACGAGCAGTACTTC.

The V gene is TRBV29-1, the J gene TRBJ2-2; D not certain. CDR1 and CDR2 (germline): SQVTM, ANQGSEA. The V end was cut by 5 bases, the J end by 6 bases, with 16 bases between. There are 14 residues in the CDR3. CDR3 nucleotides: TGCAGCGTTTTTGACCGGTCCGGTCCCGGGGAGCTGTTTTTT. Translated: CSVFDRSGPGELFF.

Notes on this clone: This sample includes further DNA sequences coding for the same CDR3. The chain links TRBV5-1 to TRBJ2-5; TRBD1 matches 7 bases. Germline lookup yields CDR1 SGHRS and CDR2 YFSETQ. V lost 3 bases and J lost 0; bases outside the gene matches: 2. This CDR3 has 14 residues. The CDR3: CASSSTGDQETQYF. CDR3 DNA sequence: TGCGCCAGCAGCTCTACAGGGGACCAAGAGACCCAGTACTTC.

V is TRBV28 and J is TRBJ1-4, with a possible D match to TRBD1 (5 bases). Between the trimmed V and J ends, which lost 10 bases and 3 bases, there was a span of 18 bases. The CDR3 loop spans 15 amino acids. Germline CDR1 MDHEN, CDR2 SYDVKM. CDR3 coding DNA: TGTGCCACCTCCCGGGGGGGTTGGTCTAATGAAAAACTGTTTTTT. Translated: CATSRGGWSNEKLFF.

Concerning this clone: Additional DNA sequences in this sample encode the identical CDR3. The chain carries TRBV27 and TRBJ2-7; tentative D call: TRBD1 (5 bases). Germline lookup yields CDR1 MNHEY and CDR2 SMNVEV (reference sequence). Trimming cost V 4 bases and J 2 bases, with 9 bases left between them. The length of the CDR3 is 13 residues. The CDR3 DNA follows: TGTGCCAGCAGTTGGGGCAGCACCTACGAGCAGTACTTC. This gives the protein CASSWGSTYEQYF.

The gene calls are TRBV13 and TRBJ2-7, with D possibly being TRBD1 (6 bases). The V and J ends lost 5 bases and 3 bases respectively, with 17 bases between them. The CDR3 totals 15 residues. Germline V gene sequence: CDR1 PRHDT, CDR2 FYEKMQ (reference sequence). The CDR3 protein is CASSLARDNNYEQYF. Written as DNA, the CDR3 is TGTGCCAGCAGCCTTGCCCGGGACAACAACTACGAGCAGTACTTC.

This chain links TRBV9 with TRBJ1-2; D may be TRBD1 (5 bases). Germline V gene sequence: CDR1 SGDLS, CDR2 YYNGEE. The CDR3 loop spans 16 amino acids. Trimming shortened V by 3 bases and J by 5 bases, and 20 bases separated the two germline ends. CDR3 nucleotide sequence: TGTGCCAGCAGCGCGCCCAGGGAGAGGGGTTTATATGGCTACACCTTC. Its translation is CASSAPRERGLYGYTF.

This chain joins TRBV27 and TRBJ2-7, with TRBD2 matching over 7 bases. The germline gives CDR1 MNHEY, CDR2 SMNVEV (reference sequence). V was pared by 7 bases and J by 6 bases, with 6 bases of the junction left unmatched. CDR3 length equals 12 residues. CDR3 amino acids: CASTLGGVEQYF. The CDR3, as DNA: TGTGCCAGCACCCTGGGGGGGGTCGAGCAGTACTTC.

The chain is built from TRBV29-1 and TRBJ2-2; D gene ambiguous. Trimming removed 5 bases from V and 0 bases from J, with 10 bases in between. The CDR3 is made up of 14 amino acids. CDR1 SQVTM and CDR2 ANQGSEA come from the germline V gene. CDR3 DNA sequence: TGCAGCGTTTATGGCAGCTCGAACACCGGGGAGCTGTTTTTT. Residues: CSVYGSSNTGELFF.

With respect to this clone: A junction end diverges from the germline sequence, so it may reflect a read error. V is TRBV5-4 and J is TRBJ2-7; 8 bases are a match to TRBD2. CDR1 SGHNT and CDR2 YYREEE come from the germline V gene (reference sequence). The CDR3 runs 16 residues. CDR3 sequence: CASSLQREKYSDEQYF. For the CDR3, the DNA is TGTGCCAGCAGCTTGCAGCGGGAGAAGTACTCCGACGAGCAGTACTTC.

This chain links TRBV15 with TRBJ2-2; 8 positions match TRBD2. Germline CDR1 and CDR2: LNHNV and YYDKDF (reference sequence). The ends lost 1 base at V and 6 bases at J; junction bases unmatched: 10. The CDR3 length is 17 residues. Here the CDR3 DNA reads TGTGCCACCAGCAGAGCGCGTAGCGGGAAGGGGGCCGGGGAGCTGTTTTTT. Residues: CATSRARSGKGAGELFF.

The rearrangement joins TRBV5-6 to TRBJ2-7, with D tentatively TRBD1 or TRBD2 (5 bases each). V lost 0 bases and J 6 bases, leaving 19 bases between the germline ends. CDR3 length: 16 amino acids. CDR1 and CDR2 from the germline V gene are SGHDT and YYEEEE. The CDR3 spells CASSLGDAGLYGEQYF. The CDR3 DNA sequence: TGTGCCAGCAGCTTGGGGGACGCAGGTTTATACGGCGAGCAGTACTTC.

The V and J genes are TRBV28 and TRBJ1-5, with D possibly being TRBD1 (5 bases). The germline V gene has CDR1 MDHEN and CDR2 SYDVKM. The CDR3 extends over 13 amino acids. Trimming cost V 6 bases and J 3 bases, with 9 bases left between them. The CDR3 spells CASRLRVNQPQHF. CDR3 coding DNA: TGTGCCAGCAGGCTCAGGGTCAATCAGCCCCAGCATTTT.

The V and J genes are TRBV10-1 and TRBJ1-1; possible D gene TRBD1, 6 bases. Trimming pared 5 bases from V and 1 base from J, leaving 11 bases between. This CDR3 comprises 14 residues. CDR1 is WNHNN and CDR2 is SYGVQD in the germline V gene (reference sequence). The CDR3 loop reads CASSRDTSNTEAFF. In DNA form, the CDR3 reads TGCGCCAGCAGTCGGGACACCTCGAACACTGAAGCTTTCTTT.

The rearrangement joins TRBV10-2 to TRBJ2-7; 11 positions agree with TRBD1. Trimming removed 8 bases from V and 2 bases from J; junction bases left unmatched: 2. Germline CDR1 and CDR2: WSHSY and SAAADI. This CDR3 is built from 13 residues. The CDR3 DNA follows: TGCGCCAGCGGGGACAGGGGGACCTACGAGCAGTACTTC. Its protein product is CASGDRGTYEQYF.

This clone was observed once. The same CDR3 can be traced to other DNA sequences in this sample. CDR3 amino acids: CASSSTGGAGNTIYF. As DNA, the CDR3 is TGTGCCAGCAGCTCCACAGGGGGCGCTGGAAACACCATATATTTT. The genes are TRBV7-9 and TRBJ1-3; 9 bases map to TRBD1. The CDR3 length is 15 residues. V shed 4 bases and J 2 bases; nucleotides not matched to a gene: 3. Germline loops: CDR1 SEHNR, CDR2 FQNEAQ (reference sequence).

This sequence joins TRBV4-1 and TRBJ1-1; 10 positions agree with TRBD1. Losses at the gene ends were 2 bases for V and 5 bases for J; bases not matched to a gene: 5. Germline assignment: CDR1 MGHRA and CDR2 YSYEKL. The CDR3 length is 15 residues. CDR3 sequence reads: CASSQTGTGVTEAFF. CDR3 DNA: TGCGCCAGCAGCCAAACCGGGACAGGGGTTACTGAAGCTTTCTTT.

This chain links TRBV28 with TRBJ2-5; D is possibly TRBD1 or TRBD2 (5 bases each). The CDR3 is 14 amino acids. CDR1 is MDHEN, CDR2 SYDVKM, per germline. Trimming took 6 bases from V and 5 from J, leaving 16 bases between them. CDR3 amino acids: CASSPRGTRETQYF. Here the CDR3 DNA reads TGTGCCAGCAGCCCCCGAGGGACCCGGGAGACCCAGTACTTC.

This clone appeared once. The chain joins TRBV6-5 to TRBJ1-2, with TRBD1 matching over 7 bases. This CDR3 has 16 amino acids. V was clipped by 0 bases and J by 4 bases; unmatched bases: 8. From germline, CDR1 is MNHEY and CDR2 SVGAGI. CDR3 region: CASSYSTGERGYGYTF. The CDR3 coding sequence is TGTGCCAGCAGTTACTCAACAGGGGAGAGAGGCTATGGCTACACCTTC.

The gene calls are TRBV5-4 and TRBJ2-3, with 10 bases aligning to TRBD2. This CDR3 comprises 15 residues. Trimming removed 7 bases from V and 0 bases from J; junction bases left unmatched: 5. Germline V gene lookup returns CDR1 SGHNT and CDR2 YYREEE (reference sequence). CDR3 coding DNA: TGTGCCAGCGGATCGACTAGCGGGAGCACAGATACGCAGTATTTT. Residues: CASGSTSGSTDTQYF.

The V and J genes are TRBV5-6 and TRBJ2-7; weak D call: TRBD1 (6 bases). CDR1 is SGHDT, CDR2 YYEEEE, per germline. V lost 1 base and J 3 bases, leaving 8 bases between the germline ends. This CDR3 spans 13 amino acids. This chain's CDR3 is CASSLNRDYEQYF. CDR3 bases: TGTGCCAGCAGCTTGAACAGGGACTACGAGCAGTACTTC.

The count of this clone is one. The chain couples TRBV16 to TRBJ1-2; D is perhaps TRBD1 (5 bases). Germline CDR1 is KGHSY and CDR2 is FQNENV. Trimming cost V 1 base and J 6 bases, with 15 bases left between them. There are 15 residues in the CDR3. CDR3 nucleotides: TGTGCCAGCAGCCAATACGACAGAGGGAAGGATGGCTACACCTTC. It encodes CASSQYDRGKDGYTF.